Following are 30 T cell receptor beta chains from one sample sequenced in a study of PD-L1 blockade in urothelial cancer. Using immunoSEQ multiplex PCR, the repertoire was profiled, and TCRdb retains in-frame clones only, with some absent. Of approximately 88,000 clones in the sample, 84% were seen once. Specified time point: pretreatment peripheral blood. Specimen: PBMCs, collected around atezolizumab (anti-PD-L1) treatment. The receptors shown here come from a man aged 60 to 69 with urothelial cancer.

The chain has TRBV29-1 and TRBJ2-7, with D perhaps TRBD1 (5 bases). Per the germline V gene, CDR1 is SQVTM and CDR2 is ANQGSEA. With 3 bases removed from V and 0 bases from J, the gap between germline ends came to 15 bases. The CDR3 sequence is 15 residues long. The CDR3 region has the DNA TGCAGCGTTGACTCCGGGCAGGGCCTCTCCTACGAGCAGTACTTC. This translates into CSVDSGQGLSYEQYF.

This clone was recorded once. The chain has TRBV5-5 and TRBJ2-7, with unresolved D. CDR1 is SGHKS, CDR2 YYEKEE, per germline (reference sequence). Trimming took 0 bases from V and 2 from J, leaving 12 bases between them. The CDR3 sequence is 15 residues long. As DNA, the CDR3 is TGTGCCAGCAGCTTGGCCTGGCGGATTACCTACGAGCAGTACTTC. It specifies CASSLAWRITYEQYF.

The chain uses TRBV5-1 and TRBJ2-1, with 8 bases aligning to TRBD1. The germline V gene has CDR1 SGHRS and CDR2 YFSETQ. V shed 4 bases, J shed 4 bases, and the junction held 7 bases outside the gene matches. The CDR3 sequence is 15 residues long. CDR3 nucleotides: TGCGCCAGCAGCCCCCGGACAGGGACATACAATGAGCAGTTCTTC. This translates into CASSPRTGTYNEQFF. Drawing the rest from reference TRBV5-1 and TRBJ2-1, the complete variable domain is KAGVTQTPRYLIKTRGQQVTLSCSPISGHRSVSWYQQTPGQGLQFLFEYFSETQRNKGNFPGRFSGRQFSNSRSEMNVSTLELGDSALYLCASSPRTGTYNEQFFGPGTRLTVL.

V and J are TRBV30 and TRBJ2-6, with D possibly matching TRBD1 (5 bases). CDR1 and CDR2 from the germline V gene are GTSNPN and SVGIG (reference sequence). This CDR3 has 17 amino acids. Trimming removed 2 bases from V and 0 bases from J, with 14 bases in between. CDR3 nucleotide sequence: TGTGCCTGGAGTATTCTGGGGCCGAGCTCTGGGGCCAACGTCCTGACTTTC. Translating gives CAWSILGPSSGANVLTF.

This clone was detected only once. This chain joins TRBV25-1 and TRBJ2-1, with TRBD2 as a possible D gene (5 bases). Germline V gene data show CDR1 as MGHDK and CDR2 as SYGVNS. The V end lost 4 bases, the J end lost 2 bases, and 15 bases lay between the germline ends. There are 16 residues in the CDR3. The CDR3 bases are TGTGCCAGCAGTGTTATATCGAGGAGGACCTACAATGAGCAGTTCTTC. Protein sequence: CASSVISRRTYNEQFF. The whole variable domain, filled in from reference TRBV25-1 and TRBJ2-1, reads EADIYQTPRYLVIGTGKKITLECSQTMGHDKMYWYQQDPGMELHLIHYSYGVNSTEKGDLSSESTVSRIRTEHFPLTLESARPSHTSQYLCASSVISRRTYNEQFFGPGTRLTVL.

The sample holds a few counts of this clone. The chain combines TRBV7-9 with TRBJ2-7, with D unclear. CDR3 length equals 15 residues. Per germline, CDR1 SEHNR and CDR2 FQNEAQ (reference sequence). Between the trimmed V and J ends, which lost 0 bases and 2 bases, there was a span of 11 bases. CDR3 sequence reads: CASSLARLPAYEQYF. For the CDR3, the DNA is TGTGCCAGCAGCTTAGCGCGACTCCCAGCCTACGAGCAGTACTTC.

This clone occurred once. The chain has TRBV19 and TRBJ2-2; no reliable D call. The length of the CDR3 is 15 residues. CDR1 is LNHDA, CDR2 SQIVND, per germline (reference sequence). Trimming pared 0 bases from V and 7 bases from J, leaving 12 bases between. CDR3 amino acids: CASSIDWLIGGELFF. As DNA, the CDR3 is TGTGCCAGTAGTATAGATTGGCTGATTGGCGGGGAGCTGTTTTTT.

This rearrangement joins TRBV5-1 to TRBJ2-7; the match to TRBD2 covers 8 bases. With V trimmed by 4 bases and J by 3 bases, 3 bases remained unmatched. Germline CDR1 SGHRS, CDR2 YFSETQ. The CDR3 extends over 13 amino acids. The CDR3 sequence is CASSIGTSYEQYF. CDR3 bases: TGCGCCAGCAGCATCGGGACTAGCTACGAGCAGTACTTC.

The V gene is TRBV6-5, the J gene TRBJ2-1, with 15 bases matching TRBD2. The CDR3 spans 15 residues. The ends lost 2 bases at V and 7 bases at J; junction bases unmatched: 0. Per the germline V gene, CDR1 is MNHEY and CDR2 is SVGAGI. The CDR3: CASSYGTSGRNEQFF. The CDR3 DNA is TGTGCCAGCAGTTACGGGACTAGCGGGAGGAATGAGCAGTTCTTC.

The chain employs TRBV9 and TRBJ2-1; 13 nucleotides agree with TRBD2. The germline V gene has CDR1 SGDLS and CDR2 YYNGEE. The CDR3 is 17 residues long. V lost 3 bases, J lost 4 bases, and 7 bases stayed unmatched. Here the CDR3 reads CASSGGTSGELYNEQFF. CDR3 sequence (DNA): TGTGCCAGCAGCGGTGGGACTAGCGGGGAACTTTACAATGAGCAGTTCTTC.

The V and J genes are TRBV7-2 and TRBJ2-7, with TRBD2 matching 8 bases. This CDR3 contains 14 residues. CDR1 SGHTA and CDR2 FQGNSA come from the germline V gene. With 4 bases clipped from V and 3 bases from J, the junction kept 5 bases outside the gene matches. CDR3 sequence reads: CASSSGLGRYEQYF. The CDR3 nucleotides are TGTGCCAGCAGCTCGGGACTAGGCCGCTACGAGCAGTACTTC.

The chain joins TRBV27 to TRBJ1-1, with D possibly being TRBD1 (5 bases). CDR3 length equals 13 residues. V was pared by 5 bases and J by 0 bases, with 7 bases between. Looked up from germline, CDR1 is MNHEY and CDR2 is SMNVEV (reference sequence). The CDR3 DNA reads TGTGCCAGCAGTATCAGGGTGAACACTGAAGCTTTCTTT. Translating gives CASSIRVNTEAFF.

This clone was counted a single time. CDR3 residues: CASSHRYEQYF. CDR3 nucleotides: TGTGCCAGCAGTCACAGGTACGAGCAGTACTTC. The rearrangement joins TRBV28 to TRBJ2-5, with a tentative D call TRBD1 (5 bases). The tail of the sequence fits TRBJ2-7 better, so the J call may be wrong. The CDR3 runs to 11 residues. Germline-derived CDR1 and CDR2 are MDHEN and SYDVKM.

The chain employs TRBV5-1 and TRBJ2-1, with 9 nucleotides matching TRBD1. V shed 4 bases, J shed 5 bases, and the junction held 4 bases outside the gene matches. Germline CDR1 and CDR2: SGHRS and YFSETQ. This CDR3 spans 14 amino acids. The CDR3 DNA is TGCGCCAGCAGCCCAGGACAGGGGCACAATGAGCAGTTCTTC. Residues: CASSPGQGHNEQFF.

The V gene is TRBV7-9, the J gene TRBJ2-7, with D unclear. There are 12 residues in the CDR3. Looked up from germline, CDR1 is SEHNR and CDR2 is FQNEAQ (reference sequence). V was cut by 2 bases and J by 2 bases, with 4 bases left in between. The chain's CDR3 is CASSLSTYEQYF. CDR3 nucleotides: TGTGCCAGCAGCTTATCCACCTACGAGCAGTACTTC.

The chain has TRBV5-6 and TRBJ1-2; D is unresolved. Germline V gives CDR1 SGHDT, CDR2 YYEEEE. CDR3 length equals 13 residues. The V end lost 7 bases, the J end lost 1 base, and 11 bases lay between the germline ends. The CDR3 loop is CASSEAFNYGYTF. The CDR3 nucleotides are TGTGCCAGCTCCGAGGCTTTTAACTATGGCTACACCTTC.

The V and J genes are TRBV10-3 and TRBJ2-6, with D unresolved. This CDR3 contains 14 residues. Trimming took off 8 bases at V and 0 bases at J, with 8 bases between the two ends. Germline CDR1 reads ENHRY; CDR2 reads SYGVKD. The CDR3 region is CAIGWSSGANVLTF. The CDR3 nucleotides are TGTGCCATCGGCTGGAGCTCTGGGGCCAACGTCCTGACTTTC.

The chain couples TRBV10-1 to TRBJ2-7, with TRBD2 matching 15 bases. CDR3 length: 15 amino acids. Germline V gene data show CDR1 as WNHNN and CDR2 as SYGVQD (reference sequence). The J segment lost 2 bases and the V segment lost 6 bases, leaving 2 bases of the junction unmatched. CDR3 in DNA: TGCGCCAGCAGGGGACTAGCGGGGGGACCCTACGAGCAGTACTTC. Its translation: CASRGLAGGPYEQYF.

This clone has only a few counts. The chain uses TRBV10-1 and TRBJ2-1; 8 nucleotides agree with TRBD1. The V gene end was trimmed by 4 bases and the J gene end by 7 bases; junction bases not matched to a gene: 6. Germline lookup yields CDR1 WNHNN and CDR2 SYGVQD (reference sequence). This CDR3 is 14 amino acids long. CDR3 amino acids: CASSGSGTGNEQFF. The CDR3 bases are TGCGCCAGCAGTGGGTCCGGGACAGGTAATGAGCAGTTCTTC.

The table lists this clone with a few counts. The chain recombines TRBV19 with TRBJ1-5, with 12 positions matching TRBD1. Germline CDR1 and CDR2: LNHDA and SQIVND (reference sequence). The CDR3 consists of 19 residues. V was clipped by 0 bases and J by 5 bases; unmatched bases: 11. The CDR3 here is CASSIDRDRGQDRHQPQHF. The CDR3 DNA sequence: TGTGCCAGTAGTATAGATCGGGACAGGGGGCAGGATCGGCATCAGCCCCAGCATTTT.

This chain joins TRBV30 and TRBJ1-5, with D possibly matching TRBD1 (5 bases). The CDR3 has 15 amino acids. V dropped 3 bases and J dropped 1 base, with 13 bases sitting between them. CDR1 GTSNPN and CDR2 SVGIG come from the germline V gene (reference sequence). CDR3 sequence: CAWRNPGISNQPQHF. CDR3 nucleotides: TGTGCCTGGAGAAACCCAGGGATAAGCAATCAGCCCCAGCATTTT.

Comments on this clone: The junction shows a germline mismatch at one end, possibly a read error. The chain employs TRBV30 and TRBJ1-2, with TRBD1 matching 7 bases. The CDR3 length is 14 residues. CDR1 is GTSNPN and CDR2 is SVGIG in the germline V gene (reference sequence). The CDR3 reads CAWSPRGYQGGGAF. The CDR3 DNA reads TGTGCCTGGAGCCCTAGGGGATATCAAGGAGGGGGCGCCTTC.

This clone was found a few times. This chain joins TRBV5-1 and TRBJ2-5; 13 bases are shared with TRBD2. V lost 4 bases, J lost 5 bases, and 5 bases stayed unmatched. CDR1 is SGHRS and CDR2 is YFSETQ in the germline V gene. The CDR3 contains 15 residues. Written as DNA, the CDR3 is TGCGCCAGCAGCCCCGGGACTAGCGGGACGGAGACCCAGTACTTC. It encodes CASSPGTSGTETQYF. Drawing the rest from reference TRBV5-1 and TRBJ2-5, the complete variable domain is KAGVTQTPRYLIKTRGQQVTLSCSPISGHRSVSWYQQTPGQGLQFLFEYFSETQRNKGNFPGRFSGRQFSNSRSEMNVSTLELGDSALYLCASSPGTSGTETQYFGPGTRLLVL.

This clone was recorded only once. The rearrangement links TRBV21-1 to TRBJ2-1; the table's D call TRBD2 went unverified against the DNA. TRBV21-1 corresponds to a pseudogene. The CDR3 covers 19 residues. The CDR3 loop is CASSKGWELAGGPYNEQFF. The CDR3 nucleotides read TGTGCCAGCAGCAAAGGATGGGAACTAGCGGGAGGCCCCTACAATGAGCAGTTCTTC.

The CDR3 coding sequence is TGTGCCAGCAGCTTGACAGGGGTTGAAACTAATGGCTACACCTTC. Translating it yields CASSLTGVETNGYTF. The rearrangement uses TRBV7-9 and TRBJ1-2; 8 nucleotides line up with TRBD1. There are 15 residues in the CDR3. The germline V gene encodes CDR1 SEHNR and CDR2 FQNEAQ (reference sequence). Trimming cost V 3 bases and J 6 bases; bases outside gene matches: 9.

The chain joins TRBV7-8 to TRBJ1-6; D perhaps matches TRBD1 (5 bases). Germline CDR1 reads SGHVS; CDR2 reads FQNEAQ. V was pared by 8 bases and J by 9 bases, with 17 bases between. The CDR3 contains 14 residues. The CDR3 DNA follows: TGTGCCAGCGCCCGACCCGACAGAGGTTCACCCCTCCACTTT. Translation: CASARPDRGSPLHF.

This rearrangement joins TRBV18 to TRBJ1-6; 7 bases line up with TRBD1. This CDR3 has 15 residues. V lost 5 bases, J lost 6 bases, and 7 bases stayed unmatched. The V gene's germline CDR1 is KGHSH and CDR2 LQKENI. CDR3 coding DNA: TGTGCCAGCTCAGCCACGGGACAGCTTAATTCACCCCTCCACTTT. Its translation is CASSATGQLNSPLHF.

The chain uses TRBV7-2 and TRBJ2-5, with D maybe TRBD1 (5 bases). In germline, CDR1 is SGHTA, CDR2 FQGNSA. The CDR3 loop spans 14 amino acids. V was clipped by 6 bases and J by 2 bases, with 13 bases between them. CDR3 sequence reads: CASRGAGWQETQYF. The CDR3 nucleotides are TGTGCCAGCAGAGGGGCAGGGTGGCAAGAGACCCAGTACTTC.

This clone was counted a single time. CDR3 loop: CASSLGQNTGELFF. The CDR3 coding sequence is TGTGCCAGCAGTTTGGGGCAAAACACCGGGGAGCTGTTTTTT. This chain connects TRBV28 to TRBJ2-2, with a weak D call TRBD1 (5 bases). Germline lookup yields CDR1 MDHEN and CDR2 SYDVKM. This CDR3 is built from 14 residues. V lost 3 bases and J 2 bases, leaving 7 bases between the germline ends.

This sequence joins TRBV6-4 and TRBJ2-1, with D hard to call. Trimming took off 7 bases at V and 3 bases at J, with 4 bases between the two ends. Germline CDR1 reads MRHNA; CDR2 reads SNTAGT. This CDR3 region has 11 residues. The CDR3 DNA reads as TGTGCCAGCACCTACTACAATGAGCAGTTCTTC. Translation: CASTYYNEQFF.